This entry concerns a single TCR beta chain. The target antigen is unknown. One entry per CDR3 protein results from TCRdb running MiXCR on the RACE reads. The table records about 82,000 distinct CDR3 sequences, 10% to 15% of them present only once. The data were obtained in a study of human T cells and chemical hapten exposure. Study-level findings and limits: Expanded TCRs created a significantly greater count of big CDR3 similarity clusters than controls did.

Germline CDR1 and CDR2: SQVTM and ANQGSEA. Between the trimmed V and J ends, which lost 4 bases and 4 bases, there was a span of 10 bases. The CDR3 is made up of 12 amino acids. As to time point: patch test 3, about 24 weeks after DPC sensitization. Treatment defined: therapeutic diphenylcyclopropenone sensitization with weekly scalp DPC. V usage is TRBV29-1 and J usage is TRBJ2-5, with TRBD1 as a possible D gene (6 bases). The TCR originated in a woman aged 45-65 years with alopecia areata. Some clones in this sample may be carry-over from other donors' samples. Sequenced material: whole blood, taken in connection with sensitization to the hapten diphenylcyclopropenone (DPC). CDR3: CSVGTGRETQYF. In DNA, the CDR3 is TGCAGCGTTGGTACAGGGAGAGAGACCCAGTACTTC.